This T cell receptor (beta chain) derives from a study of blood T cells in healthy people across ages. Whole-study results and caveats: Higher diversity and more naive CD4+ cells were features of long-lived donors, compared to aged donors.

This clonotype was counted a few times. Its specificity is unknown. PCR was performed a second time for roughly 6 to 12 cycles using a sample-barcoded 5' primer and a J-beta primer mix. Unique molecular identifiers of 12 random nucleotides labeled each cDNA. One entry per CDR3 protein, called by TCRdb with MiXCR from the 5' RACE reads. The sample includes roughly 1,000,000 distinct CDR3 sequences, under 30% of them seen just once. Per sample, a minimum of 6.5 million PBMCs were isolated. The amount of total RNA extracted per sample was at least 5.5 micrograms. V dropped 1 base and J dropped 3 bases, with 6 bases sitting between them. This CDR3 comprises 13 residues. Germline V gives CDR1 SEHNR, CDR2 FQNEAQ (reference sequence). The sample was also linked to a second study, of T cells of mothers and their children.

The genes are TRBV7-9 and TRBJ1-1, with D unclear. The source is a girl aged 2-10 years in good health. Sequenced sample: blood. CDR3 region: CASSLGYYTEAFF. The DNA of the CDR3 is TGTGCCAGCAGCTTAGGCTACTACACTGAAGCTTTCTTT.